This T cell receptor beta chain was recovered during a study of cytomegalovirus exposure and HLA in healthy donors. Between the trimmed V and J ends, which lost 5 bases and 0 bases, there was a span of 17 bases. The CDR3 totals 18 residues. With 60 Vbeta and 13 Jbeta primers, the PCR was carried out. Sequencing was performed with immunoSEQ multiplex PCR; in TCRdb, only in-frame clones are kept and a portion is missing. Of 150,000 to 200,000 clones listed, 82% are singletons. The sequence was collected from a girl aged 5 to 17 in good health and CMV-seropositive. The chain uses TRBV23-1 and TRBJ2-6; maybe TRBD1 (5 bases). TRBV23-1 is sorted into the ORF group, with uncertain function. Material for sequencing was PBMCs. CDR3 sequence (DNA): TGCGCCAGCAGTTTCTGGCTTCCTACAGGCTCTGGGGCCAACGTCCTGACTTTC. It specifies CASSFWLPTGSGANVLTF.